The 19 T cell receptor beta chains below were found in one sample sequenced in a study of CD8+ T cells in alopecia areata. Extraction of RNA preceded its reverse transcription into cDNA, which served as the sequencing template. Profiling relied on immunoSEQ multiplex PCR, and the TCRdb table lists in-frame clones only, not all of them. This table holds some 170,000 clones, about 70% found once. The starting material was CD8+ T cells sorted from blood, obtained at week 0. The receptors come from a human donor with alopecia areata.

The chain recombines TRBV10-1 with TRBJ2-5, with 8 nucleotides matching TRBD1. CDR3 length: 14 amino acids. Germline V CDR1 and CDR2: WNHNN, SYGVQD (reference sequence). J gave up 4 bases and V 5 bases, and 6 bases lay outside the gene matches. The CDR3 DNA reads as TGCGCCAGCAGTCGGACAGGGTCCCTAGAGACCCAGTACTTC. Its protein is CASSRTGSLETQYF.

This chain links TRBV19 with TRBJ2-7; the match to TRBD1 covers 8 bases. With V trimmed by 2 bases and J by 2 bases, 2 bases remained unmatched. The CDR3 runs to 14 residues. Germline V gene sequence: CDR1 LNHDA, CDR2 SQIVND (reference sequence). CDR3 DNA sequence: TGTGCCAGTAGTATATCAGGGGGCGCCTACGAGCAGTACTTC. Translated: CASSISGGAYEQYF.

The CDR3 region is CAWSINSVEQFF. The CDR3 DNA is TGTGCCTGGAGTATCAACAGCGTTGAGCAGTTCTTC. The chain is built from TRBV30 and TRBJ2-1; unclear D gene. This CDR3 is built from 12 residues. Looked up from germline, CDR1 is GTSNPN and CDR2 is SVGIG (reference sequence). V was pared by 2 bases and J by 9 bases, with 11 bases between.

This sequence joins TRBV13 and TRBJ2-3, with 9 bases aligning to TRBD2. The V gene's germline CDR1 is PRHDT and CDR2 FYEKMQ (reference sequence). V lost 0 bases and J lost 3; bases outside the gene matches: 4. The CDR3 is 16 amino acids. The DNA of the CDR3 is TGTGCCAGCAGCTTAGGAATGACTAGCGGAACAGATACGCAGTATTTT. Protein product: CASSLGMTSGTDTQYF.

The V gene is TRBV15, the J gene TRBJ2-2; 12 bases line up with TRBD1. J was trimmed by 6 bases and V by 5 bases; bases with no gene match: 4. This CDR3 has 15 amino acids. Germline V gives CDR1 LNHNV, CDR2 YYDKDF (reference sequence). The CDR3 sequence is CATSGDRGLAGELFF. In DNA form, the CDR3 reads TGTGCCACCAGCGGGGACAGGGGGCTGGCCGGGGAGCTGTTTTTT.

CDR3 bases: TGTGCCAGCAGCTTAGATAGCGGGGCCGGGGAGCTGTTTTTT. Residues: CASSLDSGAGELFF. The chain recombines TRBV11-2 with TRBJ2-2, with 8 bases that match TRBD2. This CDR3 has 14 amino acids. V lost 0 bases and J lost 6; bases outside the gene matches: 0. Germline V gene data show CDR1 as SGHAT and CDR2 as FQNNGV.

V and J are TRBV29-1 and TRBJ2-1; 9 nucleotides agree with TRBD1. Germline CDR1 and CDR2: SQVTM and ANQGSEA. Trimming took 7 bases from V and 7 from J; bases not matched to a gene: 14. The CDR3 sequence is 15 residues long. The CDR3, as DNA: TGCAGCGAATCGCCCGGGACAGGGTTAGGAAATGAGCAGTTCTTC. The encoded protein is CSESPGTGLGNEQFF.

The CDR3 spells CASSQEPSNNEQFF. The CDR3 bases are TGCGCCAGCAGCCAAGAGCCTAGTAACAATGAGCAGTTCTTC. J is TRBJ2-1 and V is TRBV4-1; the D is unclear. The V gene's germline CDR1 is MGHRA and CDR2 YSYEKL. The CDR3 runs to 14 residues. Trimming shortened V by 0 bases and J by 5 bases, and 8 bases separated the two germline ends.

The CDR3 DNA sequence: TGTGCCAGCAGCCAAGGCCCCCACGGCGGGGAGGCCTACAATGAGCAGTTCTTC. Amino acids: CASSQGPHGGEAYNEQFF. The chain combines TRBV4-2 with TRBJ2-1; D possibly corresponds to TRBD2 (6 bases). The CDR3 consists of 18 residues. Germline V gene data show CDR1 as LGHNA and CDR2 as YNFKEQ. Trimming stripped 1 base from V and 2 bases from J, with 18 bases between.

The chain employs TRBV7-8 and TRBJ2-5; possibly TRBD1 or TRBD2 for D (5 bases each). The germline CDR1 and CDR2 sequences are SGHVS and FQNEAQ. The CDR3 totals 16 residues. The V and J ends lost 5 bases and 4 bases respectively, with 20 bases between them. The CDR3 reads CASSLRRDLVGETQYF. DNA for the CDR3: TGTGCCAGCAGCCTAAGACGGGACCTTGTGGGAGAGACCCAGTACTTC.

This clone turned up a few times. The V and J genes are TRBV29-1 and TRBJ1-2; the D gene is possibly TRBD1 (6 bases). V lost 4 bases and J lost 8, with 20 bases in between. The CDR3 is made up of 14 amino acids. From germline, CDR1 is SQVTM and CDR2 ANQGSEA. DNA of the CDR3: TGCAGCGTTGGACCCGTTGAGGGGGAGAAGGGCTACACCTTC. It is translated as CSVGPVEGEKGYTF. The whole variable domain, filled in from reference TRBV29-1 and TRBJ1-2, reads SAVISQKPSRDICQRGTSLTIQCQVDSQVTMMFWYRQQPGQSLTLIATANQGSEATYESGFVIDKFPISRPNLTFSTLTVSNMSPEDSSIYLCSVGPVEGEKGYTFGSGTRLTVV.

CDR3 amino acids: CASSLVLAGGRRDTQYF. The CDR3 nucleotides are TGTGCCAGCAGCTTAGTACTAGCGGGGGGTCGCCGGGATACGCAGTATTTT. This chain links TRBV11-2 with TRBJ2-3, with 12 bases identical to TRBD2. CDR3 length: 17 amino acids. CDR1 and CDR2 (germline): SGHAT, FQNNGV. V trimming: 1 base; J trimming: 6 bases; junction bases outside the gene matches: 8.

CDR3 bases: TGCAGCGTCCCCCAGGACTCTGGGGCCAACGTCCTGACTTTC. This codes for CSVPQDSGANVLTF. The chain employs TRBV29-1 and TRBJ2-6, with D unresolved. From germline, CDR1 is SQVTM and CDR2 ANQGSEA. The CDR3 contains 14 residues. V gave up 6 bases and J gave up 0 bases, with 9 bases separating them. The whole variable domain, filled in from reference TRBV29-1 and TRBJ2-6, reads SAVISQKPSRDICQRGTSLTIQCQVDSQVTMMFWYRQQPGQSLTLIATANQGSEATYESGFVIDKFPISRPNLTFSTLTVSNMSPEDSSIYLCSVPQDSGANVLTFGAGSRLTVL.

The chain carries TRBV15 and TRBJ2-5; possible D gene TRBD2, 6 bases. Germline V gene sequence: CDR1 LNHNV, CDR2 YYDKDF (reference sequence). The CDR3 contains 14 residues. Trimming stripped 1 base from V and 4 bases from J, with 10 bases between. The CDR3 coding sequence is TGTGCCACCAGCAGAGTTTTGGAGGGAGAGACCCAGTACTTC. Translated: CATSRVLEGETQYF.

V and J are TRBV18 and TRBJ2-6; D perhaps matches TRBD2 (6 bases). Deletions cut 4 bases from V and 1 base from J, with 26 bases between. Germline V lookup: CDR1 KGHSH, CDR2 LQKENI. The CDR3 contains 21 residues. This CDR3 is CASSQYSGGATFPSGANVLTF. The DNA of the CDR3 is TGTGCCAGCTCACAATATTCCGGCGGGGCCACATTTCCTTCTGGGGCCAACGTCCTGACTTTC.

This clone was seen more than once but under ten times. The chain is built from TRBV7-2 and TRBJ1-3; the D gene is possibly TRBD1 (5 bases). Trimming cost V 2 bases and J 0 bases, with 8 bases left between them. Germline CDR1 reads SGHTA; CDR2 reads FQGNSA. CDR3 length: 15 residues. The DNA of the CDR3 is TGTGCCAGCAGCTTAAGGGGAAGCTCTGGAAACACCATATATTTT. Its translation: CASSLRGSSGNTIYF.

The V call is TRBV6-5, the J call TRBJ2-1, with D possibly TRBD1 on 6 matching bases. The CDR3 has 15 residues. Deletions cut 4 bases from V and 6 bases from J, with 16 bases between. Germline-derived CDR1 and CDR2 are MNHEY and SVGAGI. DNA for the CDR3: TGTGCCAGCAGTTCAACCCGACGAGGGGGCAATGAGCAGTTCTTC. Its translation is CASSSTRRGGNEQFF.

The chain combines TRBV11-2 with TRBJ1-2; possible D gene TRBD1, 5 bases. V was shortened by 4 bases and J by 8 bases, with 20 bases between the two germline ends. The CDR3 totals 15 residues. The germline V gene has CDR1 SGHAT and CDR2 FQNNGV. The CDR3 coding sequence is TGTGCCAGCAGCTACGGTCCCGGGGGGGGAAAAGGCTACACCTTC. Translating gives CASSYGPGGGKGYTF.

The chain uses TRBV9 and TRBJ2-7; 7 bases line up with TRBD2. The CDR3 length is 12 residues. Looked up from germline, CDR1 is SGDLS and CDR2 is YYNGEE. V lost 4 bases to trimming and J lost 6 bases; unmatched junction nucleotides: 4. The CDR3 nucleotides read TGTGCCAGCAGCACCGGGACTACCGAGCAGTACTTC. Its translation: CASSTGTTEQYF. The variable domain in full, with the rest retrieved from reference TRBV9 and TRBJ2-7, is DSGVTQTPKHLITATGQRVTLRCSPRSGDLSVYWYQQSLDQGLQFLIQYYNGEERAKGNILERFSAQQFPDLHSELNLSSLELGDSALYFCASSTGTTEQYFGPGTRLTVT.